This entry lists 7 T cell receptor beta chains sequenced from one sample in a study of T cell responses to AZD1222 COVID-19 vaccine. Sequenced by immunoSEQ multiplex PCR; TCRdb stores in-frame clones only, minus some. The sample includes about 190,000 clones, more than 75% of them seen just once. This specimen was peripheral blood, taken on day 0 of MenACWY control vaccination. The receptor set was obtained from an adult in good health.

This chain links TRBV11-2 with TRBJ1-1; tentatively, D is TRBD1 (5 bases). The CDR3 extends over 13 amino acids. Germline V gene data show CDR1 as SGHAT and CDR2 as FQNNGV. V shed 9 bases and J shed 1 base, with 12 bases lying between them. Here the CDR3 DNA reads TGTGCCAGTAGGGGTGGCGCGAACACTGAAGCTTTCTTT. It is translated as CASRGGANTEAFF.

This clone was detected once. The rearrangement joins TRBV27 to TRBJ2-5; 8 bases agree with TRBD1. Trimming removed 4 bases from V and 5 bases from J; junction bases left unmatched: 12. The CDR3 has 16 residues. Germline-derived CDR1 and CDR2 are MNHEY and SMNVEV (reference sequence). The CDR3 bases are TGTGCCAGCAGTTCCCCTCTCAGGGGGCGGCGGGAGACCCAGTACTTC. Translating it yields CASSSPLRGRRETQYF.

The genes are TRBV11-2 and TRBJ2-3; 7 nucleotides align to TRBD1. The CDR3 runs 15 residues. V lost 5 bases and J lost 0; bases outside the gene matches: 5. CDR1 and CDR2 from the germline V gene are SGHAT and FQNNGV. The CDR3 region is CASSLGQTSTDTQYF. CDR3 in DNA: TGTGCCAGCAGCCTGGGACAGACTAGCACAGATACGCAGTATTTT. Filled out from reference TRBV11-2 and TRBJ2-3, the complete variable domain reads EAGVAQSPRYKIIEKRQSVAFWCNPISGHATLYWYQQILGQGPKLLIQFQNNGVVDDSQLPKDRFSAERLKGVDSTLKIQPAKLEDSAVYLCASSLGQTSTDTQYFGPGTRLTVL.

The rearrangement links TRBV28 to TRBJ1-1; D is unclear. Trimming shortened V by 2 bases and J by 3 bases, and 4 bases separated the two germline ends. CDR1 is MDHEN and CDR2 is SYDVKM in the germline V gene. The CDR3 length is 12 residues. The CDR3 spells CASSLGHTEAFF. The CDR3 DNA reads as TGTGCCAGCAGTTTAGGTCACACTGAAGCTTTCTTT.

The chain recombines TRBV9 with TRBJ2-7, with D uncertain. The CDR3 length is 14 residues. The ends were cut back, 0 bases at V and 3 bases at J, with 10 bases in the middle. Germline CDR1 reads SGDLS; CDR2 reads YYNGEE. In nucleotides, the CDR3 is TGTGCCAGCAGCGTAGCTACAACAGACTACGAGCAGTACTTC. This codes for CASSVATTDYEQYF.

The chain's CDR3 is CASSGGVSQPQHF. In DNA form, the CDR3 reads TGTGCCAGCAGCGGTGGGGTTAGTCAGCCCCAGCATTTT. The chain couples TRBV3-1 (or the pseudogene TRBV3-2) to TRBJ1-5; D is uncertain. Germline values: CDR1 LGHDT, CDR2 YNNKEL (reference sequence). This CDR3 comprises 13 residues. V was trimmed by 5 bases and J by 6 bases, leaving 11 bases between them.

This rearrangement joins TRBV7-2 to TRBJ2-6, with a weak D call TRBD1 (6 bases). This CDR3 has 15 residues. Germline values: CDR1 SGHTA, CDR2 FQGNSA. Trimming took off 7 bases at V and 4 bases at J, with 14 bases between the two ends. The CDR3 reads CASTGQPPGANVLTF. For the CDR3, the DNA is TGTGCCAGCACTGGACAGCCTCCCGGGGCCAACGTCCTGACTTTC.